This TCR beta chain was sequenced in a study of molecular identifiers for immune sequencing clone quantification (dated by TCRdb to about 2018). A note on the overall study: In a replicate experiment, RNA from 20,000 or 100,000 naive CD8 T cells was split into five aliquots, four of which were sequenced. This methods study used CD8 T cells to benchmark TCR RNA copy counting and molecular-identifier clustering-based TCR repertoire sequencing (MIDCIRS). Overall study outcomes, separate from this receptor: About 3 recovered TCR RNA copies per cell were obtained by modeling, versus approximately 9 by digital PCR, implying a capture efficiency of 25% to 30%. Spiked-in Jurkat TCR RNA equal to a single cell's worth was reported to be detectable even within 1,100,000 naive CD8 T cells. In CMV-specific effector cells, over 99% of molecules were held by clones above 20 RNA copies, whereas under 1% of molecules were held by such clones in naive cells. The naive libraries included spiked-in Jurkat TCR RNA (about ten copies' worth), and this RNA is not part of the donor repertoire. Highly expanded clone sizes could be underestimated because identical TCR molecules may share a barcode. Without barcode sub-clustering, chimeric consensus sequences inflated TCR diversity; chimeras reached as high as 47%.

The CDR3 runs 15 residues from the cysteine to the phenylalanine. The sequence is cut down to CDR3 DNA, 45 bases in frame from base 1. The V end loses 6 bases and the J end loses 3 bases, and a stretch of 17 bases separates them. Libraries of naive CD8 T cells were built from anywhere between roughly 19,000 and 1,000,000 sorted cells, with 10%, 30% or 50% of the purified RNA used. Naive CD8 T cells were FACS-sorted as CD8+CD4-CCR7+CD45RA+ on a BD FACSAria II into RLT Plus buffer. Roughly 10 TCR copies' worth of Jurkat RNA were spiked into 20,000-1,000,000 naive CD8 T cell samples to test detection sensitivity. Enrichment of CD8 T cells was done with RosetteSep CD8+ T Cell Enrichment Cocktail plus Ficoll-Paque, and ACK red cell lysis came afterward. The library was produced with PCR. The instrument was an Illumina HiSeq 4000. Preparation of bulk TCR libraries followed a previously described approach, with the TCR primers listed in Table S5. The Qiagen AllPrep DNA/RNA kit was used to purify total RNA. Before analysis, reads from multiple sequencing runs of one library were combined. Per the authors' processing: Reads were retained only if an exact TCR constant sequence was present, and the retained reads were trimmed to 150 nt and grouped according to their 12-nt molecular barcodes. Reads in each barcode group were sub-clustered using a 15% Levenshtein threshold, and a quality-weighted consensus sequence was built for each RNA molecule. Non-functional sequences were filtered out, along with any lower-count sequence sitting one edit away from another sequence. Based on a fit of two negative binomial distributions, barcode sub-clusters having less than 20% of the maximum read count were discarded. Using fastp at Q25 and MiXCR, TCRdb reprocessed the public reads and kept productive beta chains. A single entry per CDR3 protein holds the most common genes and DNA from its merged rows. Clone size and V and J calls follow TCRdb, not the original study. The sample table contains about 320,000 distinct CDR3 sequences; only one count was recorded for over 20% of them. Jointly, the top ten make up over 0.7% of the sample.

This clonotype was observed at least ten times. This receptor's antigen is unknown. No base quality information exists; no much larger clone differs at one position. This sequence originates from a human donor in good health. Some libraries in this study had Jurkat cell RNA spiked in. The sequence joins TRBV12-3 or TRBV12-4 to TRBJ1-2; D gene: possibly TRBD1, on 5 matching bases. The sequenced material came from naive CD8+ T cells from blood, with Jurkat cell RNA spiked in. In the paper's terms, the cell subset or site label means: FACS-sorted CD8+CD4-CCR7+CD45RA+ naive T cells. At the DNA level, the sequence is TGTGCCAGCAGCCGGGGACTCCTAGGGGACTATGGCTACACCTTC. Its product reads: CASSRGLLGDYGYTF.